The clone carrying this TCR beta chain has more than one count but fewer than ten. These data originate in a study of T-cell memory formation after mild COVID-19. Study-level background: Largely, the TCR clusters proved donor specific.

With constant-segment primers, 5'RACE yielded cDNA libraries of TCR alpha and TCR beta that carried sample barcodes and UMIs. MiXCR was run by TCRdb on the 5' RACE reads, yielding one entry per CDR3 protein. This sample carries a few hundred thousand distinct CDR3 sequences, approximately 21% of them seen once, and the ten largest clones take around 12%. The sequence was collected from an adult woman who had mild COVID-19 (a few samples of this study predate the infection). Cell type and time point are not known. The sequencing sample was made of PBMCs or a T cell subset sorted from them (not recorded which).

CDR3: CSALRTLSTDTQYF. CDR3 nucleotides: TGCAGTGCTCTTCGGACACTTAGCACAGATACGCAGTATTTT. The V gene is TRBV20-1, the J gene TRBJ2-3; D perhaps matches TRBD1 (5 bases). The CDR3 extends over 14 amino acids. The V end lost 5 bases, the J end lost 0 bases, and 12 bases lay between the germline ends. Germline V gives CDR1 DFQATT, CDR2 SNEGSKA (reference sequence).